These 28 T cell receptor beta chains were sequenced from one sample in a study of blood T cell repertoires in COVID-19. Libraries were prepared by immunoSEQ multiplex PCR; TCRdb keeps only in-frame clonotypes and omits some of them. The sample lists about 130,000 clones; more than 80% were seen once. Specimen: peripheral blood. Receptors originate from a woman in her fifties or sixties with acute or convalescent COVID-19.

This sequence joins TRBV10-1 and TRBJ1-3; tentative D call: TRBD1 (5 bases). V shed 0 bases and J shed 3 bases, with 15 bases lying between them. There are 17 residues in the CDR3. Germline-derived CDR1 and CDR2 are WNHNN and SYGVQD (reference sequence). Here the CDR3 DNA reads TGCGCCAGCAGTGAGTCGACTGGGGGGAATTATGGAAACACCATATATTTT. It specifies CASSESTGGNYGNTIYF.

The chain couples TRBV19 to TRBJ1-4; D possibly corresponds to TRBD1 (5 bases). Germline values: CDR1 LNHDA, CDR2 SQIVND (reference sequence). This CDR3 contains 15 residues. Trimming removed 5 bases at V and 4 bases at J, with 14 bases between. The CDR3 protein is CASSSAGRGNEKLFF. CDR3 DNA sequence: TGTGCCAGTAGTTCTGCGGGACGCGGTAATGAAAAACTGTTTTTT.

The rearrangement joins TRBV5-5 to TRBJ2-4; TRBD1 aligns across 7 bases. The CDR3 sequence is 13 residues long. V gave up 4 bases and J gave up 8 bases; unmatched junction bases: 6. CDR1 is SGHKS, CDR2 YYEKEE, per germline (reference sequence). CDR3 protein: CASSTTGWDIQYF. CDR3 nucleotides: TGTGCCAGCAGCACGACAGGGTGGGACATTCAGTACTTC. The full variable domain, in which reference TRBV5-5 and TRBJ2-4 provide the parts outside the CDR3, is DAGVTQSPTHLIKTRGQQVTLRCSPISGHKSVSWYQQVLGQGPQFIFQYYEKEERGRGNFPDRFSARQFPNYSSELNVNALLLGDSALYLCASSTTGWDIQYFGAGTRLSVL.

The rearrangement joins TRBV2 to TRBJ2-7; D perhaps matches TRBD1 (6 bases). From germline, CDR1 is SNHLY and CDR2 FYNNEI. Trimming left V 10 bases short and J 2 bases short, with 21 bases between. This CDR3 is 15 amino acids long. The CDR3 DNA sequence: TGTGCCACATATTACAGGGCCAACGGGGCCTACGAGCAGTACTTC. As protein: CATYYRANGAYEQYF.

The V and J genes are TRBV19 and TRBJ2-5; 9 nucleotides agree with TRBD1. The CDR3 is made up of 15 amino acids. Germline V CDR1 and CDR2: LNHDA, SQIVND (reference sequence). Trimming cost V 5 bases and J 2 bases; bases outside gene matches: 6. The CDR3 sequence: CASSWGDREQETQYF. CDR3 in DNA: TGTGCCAGTAGTTGGGGGGACAGGGAGCAAGAGACCCAGTACTTC.

The genes are TRBV6-1 and TRBJ1-1, with a possible D match to TRBD1 (6 bases). The germline gives CDR1 MNHNS, CDR2 SASEGT. The CDR3 is 13 residues long. V lost 1 base, J lost 5 bases, and 8 bases lay in between. For the CDR3, the DNA is TGTGCCAGCAGTGAAGATAGGGGGACTGAAGCTTTCTTT. Translation: CASSEDRGTEAFF.

The rearrangement joins TRBV3-1 (or the pseudogene TRBV3-2) to TRBJ2-1; D may be TRBD2 (6 bases). The CDR3 loop spans 16 amino acids. Trimming pared 0 bases from V and 3 bases from J, leaving 12 bases between. Germline V lookup: CDR1 LGHDT, CDR2 YNNKEL (reference sequence). CDR3 bases: TGTGCCAGCAGCCAAGATTTGGGACTGGGCTACAATGAGCAGTTCTTC. This codes for CASSQDLGLGYNEQFF.

The chain uses TRBV5-8 and TRBJ2-5; D not certain. Looked up from germline, CDR1 is SGHTS and CDR2 is YDEGEE. V gave up 2 bases and J gave up 5 bases, with 4 bases separating them. The length of the CDR3 is 11 residues. In DNA, the CDR3 is TGTGCCAGCAGCTTCCGGGAGACCCAGTACTTC. Residues: CASSFRETQYF.

V is TRBV10-3 and J is TRBJ2-1; the match to TRBD2 covers 14 bases. After removal of 1 base from V and 5 bases from J, the junction contained 7 bases not matched to a gene. Germline loops: CDR1 ENHRY, CDR2 SYGVKD. There are 18 residues in the CDR3. In DNA form, the CDR3 reads TGTGCCATCAGTGAGTGGACTAGCGGGGGGAAGCCACACAATGAGCAGTTCTTC. Residues: CAISEWTSGGKPHNEQFF.

This sequence joins TRBV21-1 and TRBJ1-2; TRBD1 was called by the table and not checked on the DNA. TRBV21-1 is a pseudogene locus. The CDR3 contains 14 residues. The CDR3: CASSKIDSNYGYTF. As DNA, the CDR3 is TGTGCCAGCAGCAAAATCGACAGCAACTATGGCTACACCTTC.

The J gene is TRBJ2-7, the V gene TRBV3-1 (or the pseudogene TRBV3-2); TRBD2 matches 14 bases. The CDR3 has 18 amino acids. V was pared by 2 bases and J by 0 bases, with 6 bases of the junction left unmatched. From germline, CDR1 is LGHDT and CDR2 YNNKEL (reference sequence). The CDR3 DNA follows: TGTGCCAGCAGCCAACCGACTAGCGGGGGGGCCAGCTCCTACGAGCAGTACGTC. Protein sequence: CASSQPTSGGASSYEQYV.

The chain joins TRBV5-1 to TRBJ2-5; 12 bases agree with TRBD2. Germline V gene data show CDR1 as SGHRS and CDR2 as YFSETQ. V shed 2 bases, J shed 4 bases, and the junction held 9 bases outside the gene matches. The CDR3 runs 17 residues. The CDR3 is CASSLPPLAGGPETQYF. CDR3 DNA: TGCGCCAGCAGCTTACCACCCCTAGCGGGGGGGCCAGAGACCCAGTACTTC. Variable domain in full (rest from reference TRBV5-1 and TRBJ2-5): KAGVTQTPRYLIKTRGQQVTLSCSPISGHRSVSWYQQTPGQGLQFLFEYFSETQRNKGNFPGRFSGRQFSNSRSEMNVSTLELGDSALYLCASSLPPLAGGPETQYFGPGTRLLVL.

This clone has a single count. V usage is TRBV5-6 and J usage is TRBJ1-1; D gene ambiguous. This CDR3 has 11 amino acids. CDR1 and CDR2 from the germline V gene are SGHDT and YYEEEE. V was pared by 0 bases and J by 8 bases, with 5 bases between. CDR3 DNA sequence: TGTGCCAGCAGCTTGGACATAGAAGCTTTCTTT. The encoded protein is CASSLDIEAFF. Variable domain in full (rest from reference TRBV5-6 and TRBJ1-1): DAGVTQSPTHLIKTRGQQVTLRCSPKSGHDTVSWYQQALGQGPQFIFQYYEEEERQRGNFPDRFSGHQFPNYSSELNVNALLLGDSALYLCASSLDIEAFFGQGTRLTVV.

The CDR3 region has the DNA TGTGCCTGGAGAGGCCCGGGACTAGCGGACAGCACAGATACGCAGTATTTT. This sequence encodes CAWRGPGLADSTDTQYF. The chain is built from TRBV30 and TRBJ2-3; 11 bases agree with TRBD2. The CDR3 totals 17 residues. The germline V gene has CDR1 GTSNPN and CDR2 SVGIG (reference sequence). The trim removed 3 bases at V and 0 bases at J, leaving 8 bases unmatched.

The rearrangement links TRBV5-6 to TRBJ2-7; weak D call: TRBD2 (5 bases). The CDR3 loop spans 15 amino acids. CDR1 and CDR2 (germline): SGHDT, YYEEEE. V lost 7 bases and J lost 4, with 21 bases in between. This CDR3 is CASHTRQEAKYEQYF. The CDR3 DNA reads TGTGCCAGCCACACTAGACAAGAAGCAAAATACGAGCAGTACTTC.

V usage is TRBV7-9 and J usage is TRBJ1-5, with 10 positions matching TRBD1. The V gene's germline CDR1 is SEHNR and CDR2 FQNEAQ (reference sequence). V was clipped by 3 bases and J by 4 bases; unmatched bases: 0. This CDR3 is 14 amino acids long. The CDR3 coding sequence is TGTGCCAGCAGCTTGGGACAGGGGAATCAGCCCCAGCATTTT. Its protein is CASSLGQGNQPQHF.

Points on this clone: Relative to the germline gene, one junction end is altered; a read error may explain this. The chain uses TRBV18 and TRBJ1-1, with D perhaps matching TRBD1 (6 bases). Germline values: CDR1 KGHSH, CDR2 LQKENI. The length of the CDR3 is 13 residues. The CDR3 protein is CASRAQGNSEAFF. In DNA, the CDR3 is TGTGCCAGCAGGGCCCAGGGGAACTCTGAAGCTTTCTTT. Full variable domain (missing parts from reference TRBV18 and TRBJ1-1): NAGVMQNPRHLVRRRGQEARLRCSPMKGHSHVYWYRQLPEEGLKFMVYLQKENIIDESGMPKERFSAEFPKEGPSILRIQQVVRGDSAAYFCASRAQGNSEAFFGQGTRLTVV.

This chain links TRBV6-2 or TRBV6-3 with TRBJ1-2, with D tentatively TRBD1 (5 bases). V was pared by 5 bases and J by 3 bases, with 19 bases between. The CDR3 totals 16 residues. Germline lookup yields CDR1 MNHEY and CDR2 SVGEGT. The CDR3 is CASSHGDSRMHYGYTF. In DNA, the CDR3 is TGTGCCAGCAGTCACGGGGACTCCAGGATGCACTATGGCTACACCTTC.

J is TRBJ1-2 and V is TRBV4-1; 10 bases are shared with TRBD1. The CDR3 contains 15 residues. Per germline, CDR1 MGHRA and CDR2 YSYEKL. V lost 0 bases, J lost 6 bases, and 4 bases stayed unmatched. CDR3 sequence reads: CASSQEGQGGDGYTF. The CDR3 DNA reads as TGCGCCAGCAGCCAAGAAGGACAGGGGGGTGATGGCTACACCTTC.

The J gene is TRBJ1-3, the V gene TRBV6-2 or TRBV6-3, with D perhaps matching TRBD1 (6 bases). V lost 5 bases and J lost 7, with 24 bases in between. The CDR3 extends over 17 amino acids. Germline V gene data show CDR1 as MNHEY and CDR2 as SVGEGT. CDR3 sequence reads: CASSRWGQKPGGNTIYF. The CDR3 DNA is TGTGCCAGCAGTCGTTGGGGACAAAAGCCCGGCGGCAACACCATATATTTT.

Details on this clone: The same CDR3 is also encoded by other DNA sequences in this sample. The chain recombines TRBV30 with TRBJ1-1, with D maybe TRBD1 (6 bases). The germline V gene has CDR1 GTSNPN and CDR2 SVGIG (reference sequence). V was cut by 2 bases and J by 1 base, with 8 bases left in between. The CDR3 loop spans 13 amino acids. The CDR3 DNA reads TGTGCCTGGAGTTCACAGGGGAACACTGAAGCTTTCTTT. Its translation: CAWSSQGNTEAFF.

Here the CDR3 reads CASSLPRQGLSGNTIYF. CDR3 sequence (DNA): TGTGCCAGCAGCTTACCGAGACAGGGCCTCTCTGGAAACACCATATATTTT. The chain links TRBV7-9 to TRBJ1-3; 7 nucleotides agree with TRBD1. V was clipped by 2 bases and J by 0 bases; unmatched bases: 7. The CDR3 contains 17 residues. Germline CDR1 is SEHNR and CDR2 is FQNEAQ (reference sequence).

This chain connects TRBV4-1 to TRBJ2-7, with TRBD1 matching over 9 bases. CDR1 is MGHRA, CDR2 YSYEKL, per germline. The V and J ends lost 10 bases and 5 bases, in that order; junction bases with no gene match: 9. The CDR3 length is 13 residues. As DNA, the CDR3 is TGCGCCACTCACGGGACAGGGCCCGACGAGCAGTACGTC. Residues: CATHGTGPDEQYV.

This clone was observed once. This chain uses TRBV6-4 with TRBJ2-6, with TRBD1 matching over 9 bases. CDR3 size: 18 residues. V gave up 3 bases and J gave up 4 bases; unmatched junction bases: 10. Germline V gene data show CDR1 as MRHNA and CDR2 as SNTAGT. In DNA form, the CDR3 reads TGTGCCAGCAGTGAGGGGACAGGGAGTTTCGGCGGGGCCAACGTCCTGACTTTC. Translating gives CASSEGTGSFGGANVLTF.

Details on this clone: Other DNA sequences from this sample encode an identical CDR3 as well. J is TRBJ1-2 and V is TRBV10-3, with TRBD1 identical over 10 bases. The CDR3 covers 14 residues. From germline, CDR1 is ENHRY and CDR2 SYGVKD. Trimming cost V 4 bases and J 8 bases; bases outside gene matches: 7. The CDR3 here is CAISVGQGDYGYTF. CDR3 in DNA: TGTGCCATCAGTGTCGGACAGGGGGATTACGGCTACACCTTC.

The chain joins TRBV3-1 (or the pseudogene TRBV3-2) to TRBJ1-4, with unresolved D. Per the germline V gene, CDR1 is LGHDT and CDR2 is YNNKEL (reference sequence). Trimming removed 4 bases at V and 4 bases at J, with 10 bases between. The length of the CDR3 is 14 residues. The CDR3 loop reads CASSPAYVNEKLFF. CDR3 in DNA: TGTGCCAGCAGCCCAGCGTACGTTAATGAAAAACTGTTTTTT.

CDR3: CASQTAGGPNEQFF. The CDR3 DNA sequence: TGTGCCAGCCAAACAGCGGGGGGGCCCAATGAGCAGTTCTTC. The rearrangement joins TRBV5-4 to TRBJ2-1; 10 positions agree with TRBD2. The CDR3 covers 14 residues. Germline CDR1 reads SGHNT; CDR2 reads YYREEE (reference sequence). Trimming at V came to 7 bases and at J to 6 bases, leaving 7 bases not matched to a gene.

The chain recombines TRBV7-9 with TRBJ2-5, with 7 bases lining up with TRBD2. CDR1 is SEHNR, CDR2 FQNEAQ, per germline (reference sequence). The CDR3 contains 14 residues. V trimming: 5 bases; J trimming: 5 bases; junction bases outside the gene matches: 8. In DNA, the CDR3 is TGTGCCAGCAGCCGGGACTACAACGGGGAGACCCAGTACTTC. Its translation is CASSRDYNGETQYF. Drawing the rest from reference TRBV7-9 and TRBJ2-5, the complete variable domain is DTGVSQNPRHKITKRGQNVTFRCDPISEHNRLYWYRQTLGQGPEFLTYFQNEAQLEKSRLLSDRFSAERPKGSFSTLEIQRTEQGDSAMYLCASSRDYNGETQYFGPGTRLLVL.